This T cell receptor (beta chain) was sequenced for a study of blood T cell repertoires in COVID-19 (dated by TCRdb to between 2020 and 2021). Context from the whole study: Samples from collaborators originated in the United States, Italy and Spain and spanned both the acute and convalescent phases of COVID-19. Nearly every sample came with metadata listing a de-identified subject ID, COVID-19 status, age in years and sex. Where available, HLA class I and class II types were obtained from metadata supplied by the sample provider rather than from assay-based typing. The repertoires were made available in a free public database intended to serve as a resource for research on the immune response to SARS-CoV-2. The dataset comprised deeply sampled blood TCRbeta repertoires from subjects exposed to, actively infected with, or recovered from COVID-19. The prospective study material was composed of cDNA or gDNA derived from T cells, B-cell-depleted T cells, or PBMCs. Samples were obtained from the ongoing ImmuneRACE study (first 160 participants) and from some 1,200 subjects provided by 6 global collaborators. General findings and caveats noted by the study authors: The amount of clinical and demographic metadata varied by source and participant and was provided uncurated.

Each collaborating institution followed its own protocols to collect whole blood in K2EDTA tubes. For TCRbeta analysis, collaborators shipped samples as frozen whole blood, isolated PBMCs, or DNA extracted from either of those sample types. This clone has only a few counts. No cognate antigen has been identified for it. Base qualities are not recorded, but no much larger clone differs from it by a single base. TCRbeta CDR3 regions were amplified from genomic DNA using the immunoSEQ Assay, a bias-controlled multiplex PCR. Processing in the source paper ran as follows. The number of nucleated cells in each sample was estimated by amplification of reference gene primers within the assay. To quantify the absolute abundance of each unique TCRbeta CDR3 rearrangement, sequence reads were collapsed and filtered. For each sample, productive Simpson clonality was calculated by taking the square root of Simpson's diversity index across productive rearrangements. As stored in TCRdb, this immuneACCESS dataset retains in-frame rearrangements with V and J assigned. A fraction of the clones does not appear; measured against another copy, unresolved V genes explain less than half of the discrepancy, and the remainder lacks a known reason. From that table come the V and J calls and clone size; the DNA was used to work out D and trimming. The sample table lists about 88,000 clones, roughly 90% of them with a count of one. Clones ranked in the top ten supply over 1.5% of the sample.

The sequence was collected from a man in his fifties or sixties with acute or convalescent COVID-19. Specimen: peripheral blood.

The DNA sequence is as follows: TGTGCCAGCAGCACGGGGGTGAACACCGGGGAGCTGTTTTTT. This sequence encodes CASSTGVNTGELFF. The chain links TRBV11-2 with TRBJ2-2; the best D guess is TRBD2, with 6 bases matching. V is pared back by 5 bases and J by 1 base, with 8 bases lying between the germline termini. The CDR3 starts with the cysteine, ends with the phenylalanine, and has 14 residues. Of all the DNA, just the CDR3 is kept, 42 bases in frame from base 1. Sequences SGHAT (CDR1) and FQNNGV (CDR2) are obtained from the germline V gene. Extended through the reference TRBV11-2 and TRBJ2-2 proteins, this CDR3 yields the full variable domain: EAGVAQSPRYKIIEKRQSVAFWCNPISGHATLYWYQQILGQGPKLLIQFQNNGVVDDSQLPKDRFSAERLKGVDSTLKIQPAKLEDSAVYLCASSTGVNTGELFFGEGSRLTVL.